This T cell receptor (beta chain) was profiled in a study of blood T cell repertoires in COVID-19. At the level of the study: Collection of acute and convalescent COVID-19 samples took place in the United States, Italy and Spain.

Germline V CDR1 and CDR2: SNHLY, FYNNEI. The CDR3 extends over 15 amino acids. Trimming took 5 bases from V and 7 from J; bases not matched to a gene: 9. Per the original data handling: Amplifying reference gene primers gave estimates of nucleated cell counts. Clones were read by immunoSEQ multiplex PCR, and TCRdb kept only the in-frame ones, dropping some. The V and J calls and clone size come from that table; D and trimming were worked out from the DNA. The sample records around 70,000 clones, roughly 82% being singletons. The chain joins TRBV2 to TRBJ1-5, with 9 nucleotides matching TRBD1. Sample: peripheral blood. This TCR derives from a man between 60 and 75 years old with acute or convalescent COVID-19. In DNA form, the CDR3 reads TGTGCCAGCAGTTCAACCGGGACAGGGTCACAGCCCCAGCATTTT. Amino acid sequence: CASSSTGTGSQPQHF.